The TCR beta chain under discussion was sequenced for a study of T cell responses to AZD1222 COVID-19 vaccine. The study, taken as a whole, reports: Spike regions recognized by vaccine-associated CD4 TCRs spanned the protein, led by 160-218 and 743-854. Most donors were white British, females outnumbered males, and clonal diversity was possibly underestimated.

Produced via immunoSEQ multiplex PCR; TCRdb's table is partial and in-frame only. The data show 65,000 to 75,000 clones, with around four fifths seen just once and around 21% held by the top ten. Between the trimmed V and J ends, which lost 3 bases and 7 bases, there was a span of 22 bases. The CDR3 runs 17 residues. Germline-derived CDR1 and CDR2 are DFQATT and SNEGSKA (reference sequence). For this clone: Its antigen is as yet unknown.

Here the sequenced sample was peripheral blood, taken on day 0 of AZD1222 vaccination. The chain has TRBV20-1 and TRBJ1-6; perhaps TRBD1 as D (6 bases). This sequence originates from an adult in good health. The CDR3 region is CSASSVGGGAGNSPLHF. The CDR3 DNA follows: TGCAGTGCTAGTTCTGTAGGGGGAGGGGCCGGGAATTCACCCCTCCACTTT.